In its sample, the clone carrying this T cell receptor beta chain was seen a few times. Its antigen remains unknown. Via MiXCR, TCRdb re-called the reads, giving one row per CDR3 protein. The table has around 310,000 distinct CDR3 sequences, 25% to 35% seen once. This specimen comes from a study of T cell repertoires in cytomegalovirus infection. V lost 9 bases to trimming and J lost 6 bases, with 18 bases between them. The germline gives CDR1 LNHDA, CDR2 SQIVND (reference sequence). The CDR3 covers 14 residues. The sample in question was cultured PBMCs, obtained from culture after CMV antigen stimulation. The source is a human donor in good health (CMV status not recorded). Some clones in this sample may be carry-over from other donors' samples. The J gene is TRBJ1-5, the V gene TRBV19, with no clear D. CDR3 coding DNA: TGTGCCAGCGTTGCCCCCAACACGGTTCAGCCCCAGCATTTT. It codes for CASVAPNTVQPQHF.